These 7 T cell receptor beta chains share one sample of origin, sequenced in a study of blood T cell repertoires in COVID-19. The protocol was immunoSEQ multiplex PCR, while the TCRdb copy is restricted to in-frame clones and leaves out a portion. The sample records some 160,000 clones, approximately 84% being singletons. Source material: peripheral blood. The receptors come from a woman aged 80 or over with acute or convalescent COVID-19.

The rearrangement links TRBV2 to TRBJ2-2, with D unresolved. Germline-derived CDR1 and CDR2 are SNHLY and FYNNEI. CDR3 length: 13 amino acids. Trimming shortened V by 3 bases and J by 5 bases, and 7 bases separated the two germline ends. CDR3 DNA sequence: TGTGCCAGCAGTGAGCTAGGTACCGGGGAGCTGTTTTTT. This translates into CASSELGTGELFF.

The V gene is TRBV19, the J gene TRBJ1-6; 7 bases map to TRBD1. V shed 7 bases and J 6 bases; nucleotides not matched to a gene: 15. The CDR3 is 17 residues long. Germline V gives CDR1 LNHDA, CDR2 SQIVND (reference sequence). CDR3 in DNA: TGTGCCAGTACCACATCGACACGCGGGACAGTTAATTCACCCCTCCACTTT. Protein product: CASTTSTRGTVNSPLHF.

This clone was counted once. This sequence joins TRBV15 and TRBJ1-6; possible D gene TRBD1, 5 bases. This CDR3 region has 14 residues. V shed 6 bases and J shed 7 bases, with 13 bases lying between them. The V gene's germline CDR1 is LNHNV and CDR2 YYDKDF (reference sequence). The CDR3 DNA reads TGTGCCACCAGTCCGACAGCTGGCAATTCACCCCTCCACTTT. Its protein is CATSPTAGNSPLHF. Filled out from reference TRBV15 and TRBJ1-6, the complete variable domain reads DAMVIQNPRYQVTQFGKPVTLSCSQTLNHNVMYWYQQKSSQAPKLLFHYYDKDFNNEADTPDNFQSRRPNTSFCFLDIRSPGLGDTAMYLCATSPTAGNSPLHFGNGTRLTVT.

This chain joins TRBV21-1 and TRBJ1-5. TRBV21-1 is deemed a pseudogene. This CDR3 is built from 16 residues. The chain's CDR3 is CASSKRKGLPVWPQHF. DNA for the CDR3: TGTGCCAGCAGCAAAAGGAAGGGACTGCCTGTGTGGCCCCAGCATTTT.

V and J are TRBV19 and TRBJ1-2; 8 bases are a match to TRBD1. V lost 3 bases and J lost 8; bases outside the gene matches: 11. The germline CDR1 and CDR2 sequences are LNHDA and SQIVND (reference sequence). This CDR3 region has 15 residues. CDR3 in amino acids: CASSMDRARGEGYTF. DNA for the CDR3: TGTGCCAGTAGTATGGACAGGGCACGAGGAGAGGGCTACACCTTC.

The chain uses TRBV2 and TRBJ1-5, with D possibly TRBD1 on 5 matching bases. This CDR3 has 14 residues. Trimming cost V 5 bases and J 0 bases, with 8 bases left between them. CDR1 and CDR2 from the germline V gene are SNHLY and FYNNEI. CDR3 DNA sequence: TGTGCCAGCAGTAGACAGTTTAGCAATCAGCCCCAGCATTTT. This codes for CASSRQFSNQPQHF.

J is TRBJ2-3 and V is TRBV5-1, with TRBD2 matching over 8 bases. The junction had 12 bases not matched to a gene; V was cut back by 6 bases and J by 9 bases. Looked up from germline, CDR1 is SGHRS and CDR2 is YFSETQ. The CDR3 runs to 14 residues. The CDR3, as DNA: TGCGCCAGCACGGCCGGAACAGCGGGGGAGACGCAGTATTTT. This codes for CASTAGTAGETQYF.